This TCR beta chain originates from a study of control samples from healthy donors and cancer patients. This clone was recorded once. V trimming: 2 bases; J trimming: 5 bases; junction bases outside the gene matches: 7. Germline values: CDR1 MDHEN, CDR2 SYDVKM. The length of the CDR3 is 16 residues. Generated by immunoSEQ multiplex PCR, the TCRdb table keeps only in-frame clones and is missing some. In the table there are around 94,000 clones, approximately 86% of which are singletons. The TCR originated in a woman between 50 and 59 years old in good health. V is TRBV28 and J is TRBJ2-2, with 8 bases that match TRBD1. Input material: blood. The CDR3 region has the DNA TGTGCCAGCAGTTTAGGGACAGGACAGAGGACCGGGGAGCTGTTTTTT. The encoded protein is CASSLGTGQRTGELFF.